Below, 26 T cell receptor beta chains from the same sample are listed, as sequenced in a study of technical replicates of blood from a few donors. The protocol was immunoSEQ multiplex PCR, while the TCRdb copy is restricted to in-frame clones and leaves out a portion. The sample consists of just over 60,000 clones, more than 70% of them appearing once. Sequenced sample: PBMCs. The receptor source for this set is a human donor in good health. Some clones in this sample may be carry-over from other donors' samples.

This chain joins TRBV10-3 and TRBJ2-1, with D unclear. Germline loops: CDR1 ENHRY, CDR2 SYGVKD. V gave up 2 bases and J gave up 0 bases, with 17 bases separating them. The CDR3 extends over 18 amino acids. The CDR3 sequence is CAISEPKTLMSSYNEQFF. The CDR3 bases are TGTGCCATCAGTGAGCCGAAGACTCTCATGAGCTCCTACAATGAGCAGTTCTTC.

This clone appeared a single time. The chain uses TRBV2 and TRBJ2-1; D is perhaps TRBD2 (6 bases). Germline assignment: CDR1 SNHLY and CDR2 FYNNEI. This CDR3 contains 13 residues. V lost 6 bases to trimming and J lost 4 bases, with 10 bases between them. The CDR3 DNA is TGTGCCAGCAGGGGGGACTTATACAATGAGCAGTTCTTC. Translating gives CASRGDLYNEQFF. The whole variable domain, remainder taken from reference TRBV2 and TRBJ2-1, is EPEVTQTPSHQVTQMGQEVILRCVPISNHLYFYWYRQILGQKVEFLVSFYNNEISEKSEIFDDQFSVERPDGSNFTLKIRSTKLEDSAMYFCASRGDLYNEQFFGPGTRLTVL.

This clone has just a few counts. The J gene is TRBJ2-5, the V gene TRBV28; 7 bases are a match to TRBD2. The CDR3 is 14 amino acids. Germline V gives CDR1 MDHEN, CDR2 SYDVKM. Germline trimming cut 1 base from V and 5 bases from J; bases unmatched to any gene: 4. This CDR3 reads CASSLSGRGETQYF. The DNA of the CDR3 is TGTGCCAGCAGTTTATCCGGGCGGGGGGAGACCCAGTACTTC. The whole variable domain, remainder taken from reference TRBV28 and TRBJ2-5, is DVKVTQSSRYLVKRTGEKVFLECVQDMDHENMFWYRQDPGLGLRLIYFSYDVKMKEKGDIPEGYSVSREKKERFSLILESASTNQTSMYLCASSLSGRGETQYFGPGTRLLVL.

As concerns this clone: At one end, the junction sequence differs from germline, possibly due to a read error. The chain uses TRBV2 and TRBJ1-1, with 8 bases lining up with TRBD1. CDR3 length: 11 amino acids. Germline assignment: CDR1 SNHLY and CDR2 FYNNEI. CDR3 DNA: TGTGCCAGCAGTGAATGGGGACAGGCGAGCTTT. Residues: CASSEWGQASF.

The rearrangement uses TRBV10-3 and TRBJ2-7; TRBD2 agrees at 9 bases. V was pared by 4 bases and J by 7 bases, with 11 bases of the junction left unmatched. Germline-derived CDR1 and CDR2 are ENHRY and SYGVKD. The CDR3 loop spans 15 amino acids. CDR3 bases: TGTGCCATCAGTGGGACTAGCGCGACCCTGGGGGAGCAGTACTTC. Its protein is CAISGTSATLGEQYF.

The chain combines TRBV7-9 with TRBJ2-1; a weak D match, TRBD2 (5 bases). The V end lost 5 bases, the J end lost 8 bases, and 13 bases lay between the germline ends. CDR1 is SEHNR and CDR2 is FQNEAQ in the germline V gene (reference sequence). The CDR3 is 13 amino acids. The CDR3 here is CASSRAVADEQFF. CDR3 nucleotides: TGTGCCAGCAGCCGAGCGGTAGCAGATGAGCAGTTCTTC.

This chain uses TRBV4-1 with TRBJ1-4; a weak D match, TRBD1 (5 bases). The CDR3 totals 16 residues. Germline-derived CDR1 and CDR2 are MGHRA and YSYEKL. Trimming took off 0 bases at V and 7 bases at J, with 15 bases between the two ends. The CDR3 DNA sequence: TGCGCCAGCAGCCAAGAAAGGTGGGAGGGGACTGAAAAACTGTTTTTT. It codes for CASSQERWEGTEKLFF.

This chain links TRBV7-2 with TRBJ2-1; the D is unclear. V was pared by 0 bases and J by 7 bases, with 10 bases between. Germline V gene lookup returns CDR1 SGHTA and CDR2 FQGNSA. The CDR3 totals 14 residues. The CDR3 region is CASSLALGSNEQFF. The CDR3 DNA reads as TGTGCCAGCAGCTTAGCGCTCGGGTCGAATGAGCAGTTCTTC.

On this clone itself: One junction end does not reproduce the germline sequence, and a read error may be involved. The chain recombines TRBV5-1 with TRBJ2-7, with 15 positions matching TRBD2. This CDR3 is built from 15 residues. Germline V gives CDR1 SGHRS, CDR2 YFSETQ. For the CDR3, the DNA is TGTGCCAGCAGCGGGGGACTAGCGGGGGGCTACGAGCAGTACTTC. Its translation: CASSGGLAGGYEQYF.

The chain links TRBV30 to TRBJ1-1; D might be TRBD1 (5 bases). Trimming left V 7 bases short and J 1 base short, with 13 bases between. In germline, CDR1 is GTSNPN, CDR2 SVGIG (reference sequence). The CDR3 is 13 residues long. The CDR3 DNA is TGTGCCTCCGTCCCCAGGGAGAACACTGAAGCTTTCTTT. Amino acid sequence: CASVPRENTEAFF.

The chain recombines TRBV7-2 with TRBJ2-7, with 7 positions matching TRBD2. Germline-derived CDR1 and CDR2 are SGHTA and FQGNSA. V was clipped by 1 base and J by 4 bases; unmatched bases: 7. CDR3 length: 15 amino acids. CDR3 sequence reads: CASSLEAGEVYEQYF. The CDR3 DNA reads TGTGCCAGCAGCTTAGAGGCGGGAGAGGTATACGAGCAGTACTTC.

The CDR3 loop reads CASSQESGNEQFF. The CDR3 DNA follows: TGCGCCAGCAGCCAAGAGTCCGGCAATGAGCAGTTCTTC. The V gene is TRBV4-3, the J gene TRBJ2-1, with unresolved D. With 0 bases removed from V and 6 bases from J, the gap between germline ends came to 6 bases. This CDR3 is built from 13 residues. Germline CDR1 LGHNA, CDR2 YSLEER.

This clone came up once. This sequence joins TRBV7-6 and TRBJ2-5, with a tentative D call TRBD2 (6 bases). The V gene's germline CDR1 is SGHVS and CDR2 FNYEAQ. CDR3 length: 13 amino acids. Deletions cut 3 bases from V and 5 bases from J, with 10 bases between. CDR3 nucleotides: TGTGCCAGCAGCTTGACTAGTCGCGAGACCCAGTACTTC. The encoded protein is CASSLTSRETQYF.

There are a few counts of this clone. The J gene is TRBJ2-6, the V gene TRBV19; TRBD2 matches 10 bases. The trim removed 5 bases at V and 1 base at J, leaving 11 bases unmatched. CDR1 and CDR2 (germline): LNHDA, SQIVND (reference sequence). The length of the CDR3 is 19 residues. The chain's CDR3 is CASSSGLAIFPSGANVLTF. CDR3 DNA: TGTGCCAGTAGTTCGGGACTAGCGATATTCCCGTCTGGGGCCAACGTCCTGACTTTC. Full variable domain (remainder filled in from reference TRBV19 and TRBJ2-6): DGGITQSPKYLFRKEGQNVTLSCEQNLNHDAMYWYRQDPGQGLRLIYYSQIVNDFQKGDIAEGYSVSREKKESFPLTVTSAQKNPTAFYLCASSSGLAIFPSGANVLTFGAGSRLTVL.

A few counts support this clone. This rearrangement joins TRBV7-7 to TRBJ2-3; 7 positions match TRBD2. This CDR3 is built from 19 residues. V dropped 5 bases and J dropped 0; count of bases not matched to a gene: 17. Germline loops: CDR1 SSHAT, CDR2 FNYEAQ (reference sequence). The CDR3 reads CASSPHLRPGLPSTDTQYF. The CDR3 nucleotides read TGTGCCAGCAGCCCACACCTACGACCGGGACTACCGAGCACAGATACGCAGTATTTT.

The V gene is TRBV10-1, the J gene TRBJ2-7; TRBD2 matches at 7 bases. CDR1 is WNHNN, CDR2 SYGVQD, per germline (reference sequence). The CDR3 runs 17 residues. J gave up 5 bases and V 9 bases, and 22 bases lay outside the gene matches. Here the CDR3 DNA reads TGCGCCAGTTCCTCACCCCACGGGCGAAAGAGCGGGAACGAGCAGTACTTC. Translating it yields CASSSPHGRKSGNEQYF.

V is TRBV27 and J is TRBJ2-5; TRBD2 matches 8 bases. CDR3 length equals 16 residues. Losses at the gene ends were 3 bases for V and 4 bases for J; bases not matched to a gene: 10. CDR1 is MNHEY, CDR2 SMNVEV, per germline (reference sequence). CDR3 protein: CASSFLGLDPIETQYF. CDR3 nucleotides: TGTGCCAGCAGTTTCTTGGGACTAGACCCCATAGAGACCCAGTACTTC.

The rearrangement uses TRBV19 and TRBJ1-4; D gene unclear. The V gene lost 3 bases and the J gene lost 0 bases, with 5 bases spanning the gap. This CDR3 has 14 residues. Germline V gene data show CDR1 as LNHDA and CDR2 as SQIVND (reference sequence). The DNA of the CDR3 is TGTGCCAGTAGTATGACTTCAACTAATGAAAAACTGTTTTTT. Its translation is CASSMTSTNEKLFF.

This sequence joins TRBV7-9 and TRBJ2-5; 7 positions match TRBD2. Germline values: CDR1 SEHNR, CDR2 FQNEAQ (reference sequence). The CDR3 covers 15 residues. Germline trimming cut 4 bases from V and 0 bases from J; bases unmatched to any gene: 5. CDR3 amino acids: CASSSWGGNQETQYF. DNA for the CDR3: TGTGCCAGCAGCTCCTGGGGGGGAAACCAAGAGACCCAGTACTTC.

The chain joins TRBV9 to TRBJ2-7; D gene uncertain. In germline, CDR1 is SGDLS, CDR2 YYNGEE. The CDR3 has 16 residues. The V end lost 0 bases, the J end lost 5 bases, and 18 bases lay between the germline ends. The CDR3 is CASSVAGRNRVDEQYF. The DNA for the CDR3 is TGTGCCAGCAGCGTAGCCGGTCGGAACAGAGTCGACGAGCAGTACTTC.

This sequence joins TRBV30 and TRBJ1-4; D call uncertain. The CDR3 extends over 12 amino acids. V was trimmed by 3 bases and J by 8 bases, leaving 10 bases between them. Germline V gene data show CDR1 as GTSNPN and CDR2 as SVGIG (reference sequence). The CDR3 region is CAWSPRGEKLFF. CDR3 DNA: TGTGCCTGGAGCCCGAGAGGGGAAAAACTGTTTTTT. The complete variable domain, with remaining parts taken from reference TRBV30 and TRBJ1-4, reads SQTIHQWPATLVQPVGSPLSLECTVEGTSNPNLYWYRQAAGRGLQLLFYSVGIGQISSEVPQNLSASRPQDRQFILSSKKLLLSDSGFYLCAWSPRGEKLFFGSGTQLSVL.

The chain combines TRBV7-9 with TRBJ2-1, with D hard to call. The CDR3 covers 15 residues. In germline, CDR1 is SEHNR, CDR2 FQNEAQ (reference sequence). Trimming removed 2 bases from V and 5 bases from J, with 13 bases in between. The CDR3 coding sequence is TGTGCCAGCAGCTTACGAGGTCCGATCAACAATGAGCAGTTCTTC. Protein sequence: CASSLRGPINNEQFF.

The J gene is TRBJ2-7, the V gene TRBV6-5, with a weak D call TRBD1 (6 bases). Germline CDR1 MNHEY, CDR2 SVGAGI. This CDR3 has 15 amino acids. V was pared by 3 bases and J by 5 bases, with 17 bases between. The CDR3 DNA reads TGTGCCAGCAGTTATATTCGGGGCACAGGGAACGAGCAGTACTTC. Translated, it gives CASSYIRGTGNEQYF.

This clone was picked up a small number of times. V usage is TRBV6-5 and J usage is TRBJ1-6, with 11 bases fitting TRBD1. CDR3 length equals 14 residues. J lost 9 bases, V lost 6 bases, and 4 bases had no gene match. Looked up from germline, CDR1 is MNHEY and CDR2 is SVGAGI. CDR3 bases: TGTGCCAGCAGGCCGGGACAGGGGGTTTCACCCCTCCACTTT. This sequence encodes CASRPGQGVSPLHF.

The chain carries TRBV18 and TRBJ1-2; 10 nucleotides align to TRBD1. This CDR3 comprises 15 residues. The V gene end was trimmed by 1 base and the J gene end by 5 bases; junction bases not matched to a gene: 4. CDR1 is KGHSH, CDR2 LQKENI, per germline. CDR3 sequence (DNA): TGTGCCAGCTCACCACGGACAGGGGGAAGTTATGGCTACACCTTC. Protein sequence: CASSPRTGGSYGYTF.

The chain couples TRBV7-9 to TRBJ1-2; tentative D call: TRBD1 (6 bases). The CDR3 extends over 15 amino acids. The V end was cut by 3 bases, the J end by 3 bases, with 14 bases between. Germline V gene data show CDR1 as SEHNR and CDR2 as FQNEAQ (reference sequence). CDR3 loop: CASSFALGGDYGYTF. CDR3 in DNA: TGTGCCAGCAGCTTCGCCTTAGGGGGGGACTATGGCTACACCTTC.